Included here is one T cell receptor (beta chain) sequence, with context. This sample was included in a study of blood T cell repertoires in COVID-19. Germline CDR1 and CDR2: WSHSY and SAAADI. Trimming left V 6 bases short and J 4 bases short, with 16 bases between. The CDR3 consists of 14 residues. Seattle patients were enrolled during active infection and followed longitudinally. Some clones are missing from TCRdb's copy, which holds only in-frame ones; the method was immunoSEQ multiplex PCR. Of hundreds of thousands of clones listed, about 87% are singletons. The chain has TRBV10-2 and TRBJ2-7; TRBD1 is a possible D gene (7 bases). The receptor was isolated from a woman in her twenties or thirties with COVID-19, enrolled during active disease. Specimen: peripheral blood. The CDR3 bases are TGCGCCAGCAGCCCGGCGGGACAGATATACGAGCAGTACTTC. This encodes CASSPAGQIYEQYF.